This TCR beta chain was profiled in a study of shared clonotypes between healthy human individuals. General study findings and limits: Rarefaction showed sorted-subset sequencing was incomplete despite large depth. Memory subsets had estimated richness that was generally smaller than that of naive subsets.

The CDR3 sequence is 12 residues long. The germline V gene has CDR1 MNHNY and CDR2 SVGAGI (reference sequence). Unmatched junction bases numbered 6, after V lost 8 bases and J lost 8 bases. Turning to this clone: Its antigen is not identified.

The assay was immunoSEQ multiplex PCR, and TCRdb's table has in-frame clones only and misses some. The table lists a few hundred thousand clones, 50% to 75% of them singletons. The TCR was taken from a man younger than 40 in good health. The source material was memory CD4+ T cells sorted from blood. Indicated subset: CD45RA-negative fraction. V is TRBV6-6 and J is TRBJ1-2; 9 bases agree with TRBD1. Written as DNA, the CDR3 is TGTGCCAGCTCAGGGACAGGGAAAGGCTACACCTTC. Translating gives CASSGTGKGYTF.